The next 17 T cell receptor beta chains were all read from a single sample in a study of blood T cells in healthy people across ages. For the second PCR, which ran for about 6 to 11 cycles, a sample-barcoded 5' primer and a J-beta primer mix were used. MiXCR, applied by TCRdb to the 5' RACE reads, yields one record per CDR3 protein. This sample carries about 1,800,000 distinct CDR3 sequences, roughly 28% of them seen once, and the ten largest clones take 7.7%. Sequenced input: blood. The receptors derive from a woman aged 25-40 years in good health.

This clonotype was counted between two and nine times. The CDR3 region has the DNA TGTGCCAGTAGTCAAACCGGGACAGGAGCTTACGAGCAGTACTTC. This sequence encodes CASSQTGTGAYEQYF. This chain links TRBV19 with TRBJ2-7; 8 bases align to TRBD1. Germline V gene sequence: CDR1 LNHDA, CDR2 SQIVND (reference sequence). V trimming: 5 bases; J trimming: 4 bases; junction bases outside the gene matches: 10. CDR3 length equals 15 residues.

There are many counts of this clonotype. The gene calls are TRBV29-1 and TRBJ2-5; D not certain. The CDR3 is made up of 11 amino acids. Trimming took off 6 bases at V and 1 base at J, with 6 bases between the two ends. Per the germline V gene, CDR1 is SQVTM and CDR2 is ANQGSEA. The DNA for the CDR3 is TGCAGCGTGATCGGCCAAGAGACCCAGTACTTC. Protein product: CSVIGQETQYF.

This clonotype was recorded a few times. The V and J genes are TRBV7-8 and TRBJ2-4; maybe TRBD2 (5 bases). This CDR3 has 12 residues. V lost 2 bases, J lost 7 bases, and 6 bases lay in between. CDR1 and CDR2 from the germline V gene are SGHVS and FQNEAQ. The CDR3 spells CASSLSGNIQYF. In DNA form, the CDR3 reads TGTGCCAGCAGCTTATCGGGGAACATTCAGTACTTC. The full variable domain, in which reference TRBV7-8 and TRBJ2-4 provide the parts outside the CDR3, is GAGVSQSPRYKVAKRGQDVALRCDPISGHVSLFWYQQALGQGPEFLTYFQNEAQLDKSGLPSDRFFAERPEGSVSTLKIQRTQQEDSAVYLCASSLSGNIQYFGAGTRLSVL.

V usage is TRBV6-1 and J usage is TRBJ2-1; TRBD2 agrees at 10 bases. Germline loops: CDR1 MNHNS, CDR2 SASEGT. V shed 5 bases and J 4 bases; nucleotides not matched to a gene: 17. There are 19 residues in the CDR3. The CDR3 sequence is CASSPSEAGGPFYYNEQFF. The CDR3 DNA reads TGTGCCAGCAGTCCCTCCGAAGCGGGAGGGCCGTTCTATTACAATGAGCAGTTCTTC.

This clonotype appeared a few times. The chain combines TRBV7-2 with TRBJ2-4, with TRBD1 identical over 8 bases. The closer fit of TRBJ2-5 to the DNA end suggests the J call may be wrong. The CDR3 contains 18 residues. Germline CDR1 is SGHTA and CDR2 is FQGNSA. The CDR3: CASSLAEDRRGHGETQYF. As DNA, the CDR3 is TGTGCCAGCAGCTTAGCAGAGGACCGCAGGGGGCATGGGGAGACCCAGTACTTC.

This clonotype has only a few counts. The chain uses TRBV6-6 and TRBJ2-7, with a possible D match to TRBD2 (6 bases). Trimming removed 2 bases at V and 5 bases at J, with 16 bases between. The CDR3 sequence is 15 residues long. Germline CDR1 is MNHNY and CDR2 is SVGAGI (reference sequence). The CDR3 spells CASSYNPSAGNEQYF. The CDR3 DNA reads as TGTGCCAGCAGTTACAACCCCTCGGCGGGGAACGAGCAGTACTTC.

Turning to this clonotype: A much larger clone differs from this one at a single base, so this may be a read error. This sequence joins TRBV20-1 and TRBJ1-4; D is unclear. The CDR3 extends over 13 amino acids. Germline assignment: CDR1 DFQATT and CDR2 SNEGSKA (reference sequence). The CDR3 reads CSARDGSGEKRFF. The CDR3 DNA reads as TGCAGTGCTAGAGATGGCTCCGGGGAAAAACGGTTTTTT.

In this sample, this clonotype turned up a few times. V usage is TRBV7-6 and J usage is TRBJ2-3, with TRBD1 matching over 9 bases. Per germline, CDR1 SGHVS and CDR2 FNYEAQ. The length of the CDR3 is 16 residues. Losses at the gene ends were 3 bases for V and 5 bases for J; bases not matched to a gene: 9. The CDR3 protein is CASSFTQGAVGDTQYF. For the CDR3, the DNA is TGTGCCAGCAGCTTTACACAGGGGGCCGTAGGAGATACGCAGTATTTT.

This clonotype was counted at least ten times. The rearrangement uses TRBV29-1 and TRBJ2-7; no clear D gene. CDR1 and CDR2 from the germline V gene are SQVTM and ANQGSEA. V was cut by 5 bases and J by 5 bases, with 7 bases left in between. The CDR3 extends over 10 amino acids. The CDR3 region is CSVKSNEQYF. The CDR3 nucleotides are TGCAGCGTTAAAAGTAACGAGCAGTACTTC.

The table lists this clonotype with many counts. This sequence joins TRBV12-3 or TRBV12-4 and TRBJ2-4; no definite D call. The V and J ends lost 3 bases and 0 bases respectively, with 6 bases between them. The CDR3 consists of 14 residues. CDR3 loop: CASSFPLAKNIQYF. In nucleotides, the CDR3 is TGTGCCAGCAGTTTCCCCCTAGCCAAAAACATTCAGTACTTC.

This clonotype has a handful of counts. The genes are TRBV6-2 or TRBV6-3 and TRBJ2-1; 9 bases map to TRBD2. Unmatched junction bases numbered 4, after V lost 2 bases and J lost 8 bases. The CDR3 length is 14 residues. From germline, CDR1 is MNHEY and CDR2 SVGEGT. The CDR3 region has the DNA TGTGCCAGCAGTTACGGGACTAGCATACATGAGCAGTTCTTC. Its protein is CASSYGTSIHEQFF.

As concerns this clonotype: A much bigger clone sits one base away, suggesting this may be a read error. In DNA, the CDR3 is TGTGCCATCGGTAGAGCGGGAGGTGCCACAGATACGCAGTATTTT. The encoded protein is CAIGRAGGATDTQYF. The rearrangement uses TRBV10-3 and TRBJ2-3; TRBD2 matches 9 bases. CDR3 length equals 15 residues. V was pared by 8 bases and J by 2 bases, with 8 bases of the junction left unmatched. Germline V CDR1 and CDR2: ENHRY, SYGVKD.

The chain combines TRBV11-2 with TRBJ1-2; D possibly corresponds to TRBD1 (5 bases). Germline CDR1 reads SGHAT; CDR2 reads FQNNGV. The CDR3 has 15 amino acids. Trimming pared 0 bases from V and 4 bases from J, leaving 12 bases between. The CDR3 nucleotides are TGTGCCAGCAGCTTAGAGTTCGGGGGGGGCTATGGCTACACCTTC. Residues: CASSLEFGGGYGYTF.

This clonotype occurred a few times. The chain is built from TRBV20-1 and TRBJ2-1, with TRBD2 matching over 7 bases. Near its end, the DNA agrees better with TRBJ2-7, so the J call may be wrong. The CDR3 length is 13 residues. Germline CDR1 reads DFQATT; CDR2 reads SNEGSKA (reference sequence). This CDR3 is CSAARGLHNEQYF. The CDR3 region has the DNA TGCAGTGCAGCAAGGGGACTACACAATGAGCAGTACTTC.

Concerning this clonotype itself: The conserved closing phenylalanine or tryptophan is absent in this CDR3, likely reflecting a read error. The CDR3 protein is CASSLAVGRNEQYC. CDR3 nucleotides: TGTGCCAGCAGCTTAGCGGTAGGACGAAACGAGCAGTACTGC. The V gene is TRBV7-9, the J gene TRBJ2-7; no firm D call. Between the trimmed V and J ends, which lost 0 bases and 5 bases, there was a span of 11 bases. The CDR3 spans 14 residues. CDR1 SEHNR and CDR2 FQNEAQ come from the germline V gene (reference sequence).

This clonotype was seen at least ten times. V is TRBV15 and J is TRBJ2-1; D is unresolved. The germline V gene encodes CDR1 LNHNV and CDR2 YYDKDF (reference sequence). V dropped 5 bases and J dropped 6 bases, with 8 bases sitting between them. The CDR3 runs 12 residues. CDR3 in DNA: TGTGCCACCAGCGTACGAGTCAATGAGCAGTTCTTC. Residues: CATSVRVNEQFF.

This clonotype was seen ten or more times. The chain recombines TRBV12-3 or TRBV12-4 with TRBJ2-1, with D unclear. The V end lost 6 bases, the J end lost 8 bases, and 8 bases lay between the germline ends. The CDR3 runs to 11 residues. The CDR3, as DNA: TGTGCCAGCAGGGATAGGGATGAGCAGTTCTTC. The encoded protein is CASRDRDEQFF.